Listed below are T cell receptor beta chains from one sample, sequenced in a study of blood T cell repertoires in COVID-19. Only in-frame clones appear in the TCRdb table, and some are missing; sequencing was by immunoSEQ multiplex PCR. The repertoire holds approximately 220,000 clones, with 83% as singletons. The sample comprised PBMCs or T cells enriched from blood (not recorded which). All receptors derive from a woman aged 40 to 50 who had been exposed to COVID-19. Both conserved end residues are part of each CDR3. D genes are given only for firm matches. The size entry is marked missing in some rows and otherwise reads once, few, many or a size class.

d_gene	v_gene	j_gene	abundance	CDR3aa	CDR3nt
TRBD2	TRBV2	TRBJ2-1	few	CASIHGASGGYNEQFF	TGTGCCAGCATCCACGGGGCTAGCGGGGGTTACAATGAGCAGTTCTTC
TRBD1	TRBV30	TRBJ2-4	NA	CAWTTGVLAKNIQYF	TGTGCCTGGACAACAGGGGTTCTCGCCAAAAACATTCAGTACTTC
NA	TRBV7-9	TRBJ1-1	NA	CASSFTERGTEAFF	TGTGCCAGCAGCTTTACGGAGAGAGGCACTGAAGCTTTCTTT
TRBD2	TRBV5-4	TRBJ2-5	NA	CASSSGLAQETQYF	TGTGCCAGCAGCTCGGGACTAGCTCAAGAGACCCAGTACTTC
TRBD1	TRBV24-1	TRBJ2-2	NA	CATSDQGQGNTGELFF	TGTGCCACCAGTGACCAAGGACAGGGAAACACCGGGGAGCTGTTTTTT
NA	TRBV12-3/TRBV12-4	TRBJ1-2	NA	CASSSGDGYTF	TGTGCCAGCAGTTCAGGGGACGGCTACACCTTC
NA	TRBV2	TRBJ1-1	NA	CASSEMGTGEAFF	TGTGCCAGCAGTGAAATGGGAACAGGAGAAGCTTTCTTT
TRBD2	TRBV20-1	TRBJ2-1	NA	CSVTAGGEQFF	TGCAGTGTGACCGCGGGAGGTGAGCAGTTCTTC
TRBD1	TRBV7-8	TRBJ2-5	NA	CASSFYRGVSFQYF	TGTGCCAGCAGCTTCTACAGGGGGGTATCGTTCCAGTACTTC
NA	TRBV5-8	TRBJ1-1	NA	CASSLAAGNTEAFF	TGTGCCAGCAGCTTGGCGGCAGGGAACACTGAAGCTTTCTTT
NA	TRBV7-8	TRBJ2-2	NA	CASSFGQEGTGELFF	TGTGCCAGCAGCTTTGGACAGGAGGGCACCGGGGAGCTGTTTTTT
TRBD1	TRBV5-8	TRBJ1-4	NA	CASSRTGGSGEKLFF	TGTGCCAGCAGCCGGACAGGGGGATCGGGTGAAAAACTGTTTTTT
NA	TRBV6-5	TRBJ1-2	NA	CASSYNYGHPGNGYTF	TGTGCCAGCAGTTATAATTATGGACACCCCGGCAATGGCTACACCTTC
NA	TRBV6-5	TRBJ1-2	NA	CATMAYGPIYGYTF	TGTGCCACCATGGCGTATGGGCCTATCTATGGCTACACCTTC
NA	TRBV19	TRBJ1-5	NA	CASSSGRDGQPQHF	TGTGCCAGTAGTTCCGGCAGGGATGGTCAGCCCCAGCATTTT
NA	TRBV7-9	TRBJ2-2	NA	CASSLGGLSTGELFF	TGTGCCAGCAGCTTAGGAGGGTTGAGCACCGGGGAGCTGTTTTTT
TRBD1	TRBV19	TRBJ2-2	NA	CASSWTGAGGELFF	TGTGCCAGTAGTTGGACAGGGGCCGGCGGGGAGCTGTTTTTT
TRBD1	TRBV19	TRBJ2-2	NA	CASSTQTGAVGELFF	TGTGCCAGTAGTACTCAAACAGGGGCGGTCGGGGAGCTGTTTTTT
NA	TRBV19	TRBJ2-1	NA	CASTFQGGPYNEQFF	TGTGCCAGTACCTTCCAGGGTGGACCCTACAATGAGCAGTTCTTC
NA	TRBV27	TRBJ2-7	NA	CASRTGTSRGEQYF	TGTGCCAGCAGGACAGGAACCTCCCGGGGCGAGCAGTACTTC
TRBD2	TRBV4-1	TRBJ2-3	NA	CASSQATLAATLRDTQYF	TGCGCCAGCAGCCAAGCGACACTAGCGGCGACACTCAGGGATACGCAGTATTTT
NA	TRBV29-1	TRBJ1-1	NA	CSVGAPKGGNTEAFF	TGCAGCGTTGGGGCCCCTAAGGGAGGGAACACTGAAGCTTTCTTT
NA	TRBV12-3/TRBV12-4	TRBJ2-1	NA	CASSLGFYEQFF	TGTGCCAGCAGTTTAGGTTTCTATGAGCAGTTCTTC
TRBD2	TRBV7-9	TRBJ2-7	NA	CASTKSWTSGLSYEQYF	TGTGCCAGCACCAAATCATGGACTAGCGGCCTCTCCTACGAGCAGTACTTC
NA	TRBV11-3	TRBJ2-3	once	CASSLDALNTQYF	TGTGCCAGCAGCTTAGACGCACTTAATACGCAGTATTTT
TRBD1	TRBV7-3	TRBJ1-2	NA	CASSPVAGGSNYGYTF	TGTGCCAGCAGTCCCGTGGCAGGGGGGTCTAACTATGGCTACACCTTC